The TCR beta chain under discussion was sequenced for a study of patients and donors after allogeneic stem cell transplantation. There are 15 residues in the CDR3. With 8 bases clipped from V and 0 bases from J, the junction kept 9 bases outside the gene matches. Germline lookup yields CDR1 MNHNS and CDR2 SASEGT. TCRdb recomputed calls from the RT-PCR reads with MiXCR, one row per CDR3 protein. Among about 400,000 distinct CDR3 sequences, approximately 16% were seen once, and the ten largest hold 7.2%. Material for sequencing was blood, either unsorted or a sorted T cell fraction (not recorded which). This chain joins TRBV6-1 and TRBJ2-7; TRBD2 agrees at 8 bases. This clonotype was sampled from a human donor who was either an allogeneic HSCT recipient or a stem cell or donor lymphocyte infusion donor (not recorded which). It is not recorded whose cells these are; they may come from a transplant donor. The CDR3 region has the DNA TGTGCCAGCTTACTTACTAGCGGCGCCTCCTACGAGCAGTACTTC. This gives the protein CASLLTSGASYEQYF.